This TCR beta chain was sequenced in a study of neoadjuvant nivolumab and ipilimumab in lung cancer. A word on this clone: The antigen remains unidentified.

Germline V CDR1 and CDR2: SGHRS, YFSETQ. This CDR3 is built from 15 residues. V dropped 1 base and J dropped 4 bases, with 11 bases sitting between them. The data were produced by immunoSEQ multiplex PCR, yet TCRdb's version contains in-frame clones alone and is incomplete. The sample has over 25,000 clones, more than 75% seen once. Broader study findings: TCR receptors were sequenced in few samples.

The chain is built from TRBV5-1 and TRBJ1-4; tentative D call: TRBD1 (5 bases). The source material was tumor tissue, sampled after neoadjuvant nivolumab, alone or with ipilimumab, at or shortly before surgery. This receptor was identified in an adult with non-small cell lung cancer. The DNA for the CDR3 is TGCGCCAGCAGCTTGCAGGGCGGGGATAATGAAAAACTGTTTTTT. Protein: CASSLQGGDNEKLFF. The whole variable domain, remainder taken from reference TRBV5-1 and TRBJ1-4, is KAGVTQTPRYLIKTRGQQVTLSCSPISGHRSVSWYQQTPGQGLQFLFEYFSETQRNKGNFPGRFSGRQFSNSRSEMNVSTLELGDSALYLCASSLQGGDNEKLFFGSGTQLSVL.